This TCR beta chain was observed in a study of identical twins (dated by TCRdb to the mid-2010s). In terms of the full investigation: TCR alpha and beta repertoires from monozygotic twins, unrelated adults of various ages and cord blood were deep-sequenced to test whether fetal clonotypes persist. Replicate twin experiments were performed at different times using different library preparation protocols to rule out contamination. The study at large found these results: Fewer insertions were carried by abundant cord blood beta clonotypes; a weaker similar trend was observed in young adult naive repertoires, while no such trend was observed in memory repertoires. Compared with coincidental sharing between unrelated individuals, out-of-frame TCR alpha sequences shared between twins had an excess of sequences with low generation probability. Conclusions relied on cross-sectional statistical analysis, since the same donors could not be followed over many years. Invariant T cells such as MAIT and iNKT could partly confound zero-insertion analyses, though diverse VJ usage argued against this for most clonotypes. Recombination models systematically underestimated out-of-frame TCR alpha sharing in monozygotic twins but agreed with sharing between unrelated individuals. The excess sharing between twins in beta out-of-frame sequences was weaker because fewer shared sequences reduced the signal-to-noise ratio.

Only healthy Caucasian donors were included. Miltenyi CD45RO+ enrichment and human naive T-cell isolation kits were used to isolate memory (CD45RO+) and naive T cells from PBMC. Via the germline V gene (reference sequence), CDR1 is SEHNR and CDR2 FQNEAQ. Inclusive of the bounding cysteine and phenylalanine, the CDR3 is 16 residues long. Only the CDR3 part of the read is kept: 48 bases, read in frame from the first base. Library creation used 5' RACE. The sequencer listed for this sample is Illumina HiSeq 2000. Template switching introduced a universal primer binding site; the final cDNA contained a unique molecular identifier, enabling accurate counting of TCR cDNA molecules. First-strand cDNA for TCR alpha and beta chains was synthesized from specific primers in the conserved constant-segment region. To control for contamination, every cDNA library was double barcoded, receiving both a SMART-Mk sample barcode and Illumina barcodes. TruSeq adapter sequences, together with Illumina sample barcodes, were added in two successive PCR steps. The Illumina HiSeq platform was used with custom primers to sequence TCR alpha and beta cDNA libraries. On the authors' methods: MiGEC was used to process raw reads and extract unique molecular identifiers, and MiXCR was used to find CDR3 positions. For each individual, recombination models were inferred using an EM algorithm with the repgenHMM and IGoR tools. The analysis of shared clonotypes was done with the tcR package in R, with sharing normalized by the product of cloneset sizes. Out-of-frame nonproductive sequences were analyzed to study raw recombination free of thymic and clonal selection effects. The public reads were reanalyzed by TCRdb: fastp trimming at Q25, MiXCR alignment, in-frame beta chains only. Every entry covers one CDR3 protein and lists the most common genes and DNA from its rows. Clone size and V and J calls follow TCRdb, not the original study. This sample has around 230,000 distinct CDR3 sequences in its table, and around 9.6% of those were observed once. The ten most abundant clones make up roughly 5% of the sample.

Comment on this clonotype: Its target antigen remains unknown. A junction end diverges from the germline sequence, so it may reflect a read error.

Recombination connected TRBV7-9 to TRBJ2-1; 7 junctional bases match TRBD2. The sequencing sample was made of memory (CD45RO+) T cells sorted from blood. Explained via the paper, the cell subset or site label denotes: CD45RO+ enriched T cells. This receptor was obtained from a woman between 18 and 30 years old in good health. Read as DNA, the sequence is TGTGCCATCAGCCCCGGGCTCGCGGGGGTTTACAATGAGCAGTTCTTC. This encodes CAISPGLAGVYNEQFF.